This passage covers 32 T cell receptor beta chains from one sample sequenced in a study of T cell responses to AZD1222 COVID-19 vaccine. The method was immunoSEQ multiplex PCR; TCRdb's version includes in-frame clones alone and lacks a portion of them. The profile shows 150,000 to 200,000 clones, around 92% of them singletons. This material consisted of peripheral blood, taken 28 days after the second AZD1222 dose. Receptor source: an adult who received the AZD1222 COVID-19 vaccine.

A single count supports this clone. The genes are TRBV5-4 and TRBJ1-5; tentatively, D is TRBD1 (6 bases). The V gene's germline CDR1 is SGHNT and CDR2 YYREEE (reference sequence). The V gene lost 1 base and the J gene lost 1 base, with 12 bases spanning the gap. CDR3 size: 16 residues. The CDR3: CASSLTGQGSNQPQHF. The CDR3 DNA follows: TGTGCCAGCAGCTTGACGGGGCAGGGGAGCAATCAGCCCCAGCATTTT.

CDR3 region: CASSRGEGGSYNEQFF. DNA of the CDR3: TGTGCCAGCAGCCGTGGTGAAGGCGGCTCCTACAATGAGCAGTTCTTC. The V call is TRBV7-6, the J call TRBJ2-1, with no clear D. Per the germline V gene, CDR1 is SGHVS and CDR2 is FNYEAQ. The CDR3 spans 16 residues. V lost 5 bases and J lost 0, with 14 bases in between.

V is TRBV11-2 and J is TRBJ2-1; 12 bases line up with TRBD1. The junction had 5 bases not matched to a gene; V was cut back by 1 base and J by 7 bases. CDR1 is SGHAT and CDR2 is FQNNGV in the germline V gene. The CDR3 is 16 residues long. CDR3 DNA: TGTGCCAGCAGCTTAGTGGGGACAGGGGGCTGGAATGAGCAGTTCTTC. Amino acid sequence: CASSLVGTGGWNEQFF.

The chain links TRBV5-5 to TRBJ2-7; no clear D. Germline CDR1 SGHKS, CDR2 YYEKEE (reference sequence). Trimming took 0 bases from V and 1 from J, leaving 8 bases between them. The CDR3 is made up of 14 amino acids. CDR3 in amino acids: CASSLALGSYEQYF. CDR3 DNA sequence: TGTGCCAGCAGCTTGGCCTTGGGGTCCTACGAGCAGTACTTC.

The V gene is TRBV15, the J gene TRBJ2-3; possibly TRBD1 for D (6 bases). Trimming took 3 bases from V and 0 from J, leaving 10 bases between them. Germline V gene lookup returns CDR1 LNHNV and CDR2 YYDKDF (reference sequence). The CDR3 runs 15 residues. The CDR3, as DNA: TGTGCCACCAGCAGCCATAGGGGGAGCACAGATACGCAGTATTTT. Encoded protein: CATSSHRGSTDTQYF. Using reference TRBV15 and TRBJ2-3 for the parts outside the CDR3, the full variable domain is DAMVIQNPRYQVTQFGKPVTLSCSQTLNHNVMYWYQQKSSQAPKLLFHYYDKDFNNEADTPDNFQSRRPNTSFCFLDIRSPGLGDTAMYLCATSSHRGSTDTQYFGPGTRLTVL.

V and J are TRBV4-3 and TRBJ2-7, with D perhaps TRBD2 (6 bases). V shed 0 bases and J shed 3 bases, with 12 bases lying between them. From germline, CDR1 is LGHNA and CDR2 YSLEER. The CDR3 has 15 amino acids. This CDR3 reads CASSQDPGRHYEQYF. The DNA for the CDR3 is TGCGCCAGCAGCCAAGATCCCGGGAGACACTACGAGCAGTACTTC.

This chain links TRBV30 with TRBJ2-3; D is unclear. The V gene's germline CDR1 is GTSNPN and CDR2 SVGIG (reference sequence). This CDR3 spans 16 amino acids. The V and J ends lost 4 bases and 5 bases respectively, with 22 bases between them. CDR3 amino acids: CAWTVDNRYAGDTQYF. Here the CDR3 DNA reads TGTGCCTGGACCGTAGACAACCGGTATGCCGGAGATACGCAGTATTTT.

This chain joins TRBV4-1 and TRBJ2-2, with 9 nucleotides matching TRBD2. Germline CDR1 MGHRA, CDR2 YSYEKL. With 3 bases clipped from V and 3 bases from J, the junction kept 5 bases outside the gene matches. CDR3 length equals 16 residues. The CDR3 coding sequence is TGCGCCAGCAGCCAGACTAGCGGAGGGGACACCGGGGAGCTGTTTTTT. Its protein product is CASSQTSGGDTGELFF.

The chain couples TRBV15 to TRBJ2-7; TRBD2 matches at 14 bases. V shed 5 bases, J shed 3 bases, and the junction held 9 bases outside the gene matches. The germline V gene encodes CDR1 LNHNV and CDR2 YYDKDF (reference sequence). This CDR3 comprises 17 residues. This CDR3 is CATSAEGLAGVFYEQYF. In DNA form, the CDR3 reads TGTGCCACCAGCGCCGAGGGACTAGCGGGAGTGTTCTACGAGCAGTACTTC.

The V gene is TRBV28, the J gene TRBJ2-5; 9 bases are shared with TRBD2. CDR1 MDHEN and CDR2 SYDVKM come from the germline V gene. V trimming: 6 bases; J trimming: 10 bases; junction bases outside the gene matches: 21. This CDR3 contains 17 residues. The CDR3 spells CASSPTRLAVLIGIQYF. As DNA, the CDR3 is TGTGCCAGCAGCCCAACGCGACTAGCGGTTCTTATTGGGATCCAGTACTTC.

This chain links TRBV15 with TRBJ1-1; 8 bases agree with TRBD1. The V and J ends lost 2 bases and 7 bases, in that order; junction bases with no gene match: 9. CDR1 is LNHNV and CDR2 is YYDKDF in the germline V gene (reference sequence). The CDR3 length is 15 residues. The CDR3 DNA reads as TGTGCCACCAGCAGATCGAACGGACAGGGTGTTGAAGCTTTCTTT. It specifies CATSRSNGQGVEAFF.

This clone was counted once. The rearrangement joins TRBV2 to TRBJ1-4; 7 nucleotides line up with TRBD1. V dropped 9 bases and J dropped 7; count of bases not matched to a gene: 8. The CDR3 loop spans 13 amino acids. The germline V gene encodes CDR1 SNHLY and CDR2 FYNNEI. The CDR3 coding sequence is TGTGCCAGTTCCGGGACAGAGGGTGAAAAACTGTTTTTT. Protein sequence: CASSGTEGEKLFF.

V gene TRBV5-1 combines with J gene TRBJ1-2; D not resolved. V shed 4 bases and J shed 1 base, with 5 bases lying between them. The V gene's germline CDR1 is SGHRS and CDR2 YFSETQ. This CDR3 contains 12 residues. The CDR3 here is CASSGGNYGYTF. The CDR3 nucleotides are TGCGCCAGCAGCGGCGGTAACTATGGCTACACCTTC. The whole variable domain, remainder taken from reference TRBV5-1 and TRBJ1-2, is KAGVTQTPRYLIKTRGQQVTLSCSPISGHRSVSWYQQTPGQGLQFLFEYFSETQRNKGNFPGRFSGRQFSNSRSEMNVSTLELGDSALYLCASSGGNYGYTFGSGTRLTVV.

This chain connects TRBV7-8 to TRBJ2-7, with 13 bases fitting TRBD2. The CDR3 has 20 residues. V dropped 2 bases and J dropped 6; count of bases not matched to a gene: 19. Germline values: CDR1 SGHVS, CDR2 FQNEAQ. CDR3 amino acids: CASSLRRTSGRSPSHSEQYF. The CDR3 DNA is TGTGCCAGCAGCTTACGGCGGACTAGCGGGAGATCCCCGTCTCATTCCGAGCAGTACTTC.

The chain joins TRBV9 to TRBJ1-4, with D maybe TRBD1 (6 bases). V lost 2 bases and J 5 bases, leaving 16 bases between the germline ends. CDR3 size: 16 residues. Germline CDR1 reads SGDLS; CDR2 reads YYNGEE. CDR3 bases: TGTGCCAGCAGCGTGAGCCCGGGGGCCGTGAATGAAAAACTGTTTTTT. Translation gives CASSVSPGAVNEKLFF.

CDR3 sequence: CASSQETYGYTF. Written as DNA, the CDR3 is TGCGCCAGCAGCCAAGAGACCTATGGCTACACCTTC. The chain employs TRBV4-1 and TRBJ1-2; D not resolved. The CDR3 spans 12 residues. Looked up from germline, CDR1 is MGHRA and CDR2 is YSYEKL. V was pared by 0 bases and J by 4 bases, with 3 bases between.

This clone was seen once. The chain recombines TRBV19 with TRBJ2-2; 7 nucleotides match TRBD2. The junction had 6 bases not matched to a gene; V was cut back by 5 bases and J by 0 bases. The CDR3 covers 16 residues. Germline CDR1 reads LNHDA; CDR2 reads SQIVND (reference sequence). The CDR3 loop reads CASSAREGSNTGELFF. DNA for the CDR3: TGTGCCAGTAGTGCCAGGGAGGGATCGAACACCGGGGAGCTGTTTTTT.

The rearrangement links TRBV7-2 to TRBJ2-2, with unresolved D. With 3 bases removed from V and 0 bases from J, the gap between germline ends came to 8 bases. CDR1 SGHTA and CDR2 FQGNSA come from the germline V gene. The CDR3 contains 15 residues. The CDR3 region is CASSFRSSNTGELFF. CDR3 nucleotides: TGTGCCAGCAGCTTCAGGAGTTCGAACACCGGGGAGCTGTTTTTT.

The V and J genes are TRBV28 and TRBJ2-7; TRBD2 is a possible D gene (6 bases). The CDR3 has 19 residues. CDR1 is MDHEN and CDR2 is SYDVKM in the germline V gene. The V end was cut by 7 bases, the J end by 3 bases, with 31 bases between. Here the CDR3 DNA reads TGTGCCAGCACCCCAAGAGTCCCGGGAGCGGAATCCAACTTCTACGAGCAGTACTTC. This codes for CASTPRVPGAESNFYEQYF.

The chain carries TRBV7-2 and TRBJ1-1; D is perhaps TRBD1 (5 bases). V was cut by 5 bases and J by 0 bases, with 19 bases left in between. The CDR3 extends over 17 amino acids. Per the germline V gene, CDR1 is SGHTA and CDR2 is FQGNSA. CDR3 loop: CASSIQGTWGLNTEAFF. Here the CDR3 DNA reads TGTGCCAGCAGCATCCAGGGTACGTGGGGTTTGAACACTGAAGCTTTCTTT.

The chain uses TRBV5-4 and TRBJ2-1; D is uncertain. The germline V gene encodes CDR1 SGHNT and CDR2 YYREEE (reference sequence). V was clipped by 4 bases and J by 7 bases, with 15 bases between them. CDR3 size: 14 residues. In DNA, the CDR3 is TGTGCCAGCAGCCCGGGCGGTTCGAGGAATGAGCAGTTCTTC. Encoded protein: CASSPGGSRNEQFF.

This sequence joins TRBV7-3 and TRBJ1-4; no clear D gene. Trimming left V 0 bases short and J 2 bases short, with 13 bases between. This CDR3 is 17 amino acids long. The V gene's germline CDR1 is SGHTA and CDR2 FQGTGA. The CDR3 DNA reads TGTGCCAGCAGCTTAACGGAGTTATCGGCGACTAATGAAAAACTGTTTTTT. Translating gives CASSLTELSATNEKLFF.

The table lists this clone with a count of one. The CDR3 is CASSSYLAGGAYEQYF. The DNA for the CDR3 is TGTGCCAGCAGCTCCTATCTAGCGGGGGGAGCCTACGAGCAGTACTTC. This chain uses TRBV7-9 with TRBJ2-7; TRBD2 matches at 11 bases. This CDR3 is built from 16 residues. Germline CDR1 reads SEHNR; CDR2 reads FQNEAQ (reference sequence). V lost 4 bases to trimming and J lost 2 bases; unmatched junction nucleotides: 7.

This chain links TRBV7-2 with TRBJ1-4, with TRBD1 identical over 7 bases. With 3 bases clipped from V and 7 bases from J, the junction kept 8 bases outside the gene matches. The CDR3 has 15 residues. The germline V gene encodes CDR1 SGHTA and CDR2 FQGNSA. The CDR3 DNA is TGTGCCAGCAGCTTGATCGGGAGGGGGCGTGAAAAACTGTTTTTT. Amino acid sequence: CASSLIGRGREKLFF. Full variable domain (remainder filled in from reference TRBV7-2 and TRBJ1-4): GAGVSQSPSNKVTEKGKDVELRCDPISGHTALYWYRQSLGQGLEFLIYFQGNSAPDKSGLPSDRFSAERTGGSVSTLTIQRTQQEDSAVYLCASSLIGRGREKLFFGSGTQLSVL.

This rearrangement joins TRBV28 to TRBJ1-2, with D uncertain. Trimming cost V 7 bases and J 4 bases, with 22 bases left between them. The CDR3 sequence is 16 residues long. Germline V gene sequence: CDR1 MDHEN, CDR2 SYDVKM. CDR3 residues: CASTKSGSFWSYGYTF. DNA for the CDR3: TGTGCCAGCACAAAATCCGGGTCCTTCTGGAGCTATGGCTACACCTTC.

The V and J genes are TRBV10-3 and TRBJ1-2; weak D call: TRBD1 (5 bases). Germline V CDR1 and CDR2: ENHRY, SYGVKD. CDR3 length equals 13 residues. Trimming stripped 8 bases from V and 2 bases from J, with 12 bases between. The CDR3 coding sequence is TGTGCCATCCAGAGACAGACCAACTATGGCTACACCTTC. Protein product: CAIQRQTNYGYTF.

The gene calls are TRBV19 and TRBJ1-2, with TRBD1 identical over 10 bases. The CDR3 has 16 amino acids. Unmatched junction bases numbered 11, after V lost 6 bases and J lost 4 bases. From germline, CDR1 is LNHDA and CDR2 SQIVND (reference sequence). CDR3 loop: CASSPTGQGGSYGYTF. The DNA for the CDR3 is TGTGCCAGTAGCCCGACCGGACAGGGGGGCAGCTATGGCTACACCTTC.

This clone appeared once. This chain links TRBV7-8 with TRBJ1-1; D may be TRBD1 (6 bases). V was trimmed by 9 bases and J by 1 base, leaving 30 bases between them. The CDR3 runs 19 residues. Per the germline V gene, CDR1 is SGHVS and CDR2 is FQNEAQ. CDR3 amino acids: CAREYGRQPLDRSNTEAFF. The CDR3 region has the DNA TGTGCCAGAGAGTACGGCCGACAGCCCCTCGACAGGTCGAACACTGAAGCTTTCTTT. Full variable domain (remainder filled in from reference TRBV7-8 and TRBJ1-1): GAGVSQSPRYKVAKRGQDVALRCDPISGHVSLFWYQQALGQGPEFLTYFQNEAQLDKSGLPSDRFFAERPEGSVSTLKIQRTQQEDSAVYLCAREYGRQPLDRSNTEAFFGQGTRLTVV.

This rearrangement joins TRBV3-1 (or the pseudogene TRBV3-2) to TRBJ1-2, with 7 bases identical to TRBD1. The germline V gene has CDR1 LGHDT and CDR2 YNNKEL (reference sequence). J was trimmed by 3 bases and V by 1 base; bases with no gene match: 5. This CDR3 is built from 15 residues. CDR3 amino acids: CASSQAHRGYYGYTF. The CDR3, as DNA: TGTGCCAGCAGCCAAGCACACAGGGGATACTATGGCTACACCTTC.

This rearrangement joins TRBV11-2 to TRBJ2-2; D unresolved. CDR3 length: 14 residues. V dropped 0 bases and J dropped 3 bases, with 5 bases sitting between them. Germline V gene data show CDR1 as SGHAT and CDR2 as FQNNGV. CDR3 in DNA: TGTGCCAGCAGCTTAGAGCAATACACCGGGGAGCTGTTTTTT. Translating gives CASSLEQYTGELFF.

The rearrangement uses TRBV2 and TRBJ1-2, with 7 nucleotides matching TRBD1. The CDR3 is 14 residues long. The germline V gene encodes CDR1 SNHLY and CDR2 FYNNEI. V shed 2 bases, J shed 4 bases, and the junction held 4 bases outside the gene matches. CDR3 loop: CASSERGGGYGYTF. For the CDR3, the DNA is TGTGCCAGCAGTGAAAGAGGGGGCGGCTATGGCTACACCTTC.

The genes are TRBV18 and TRBJ2-5; D is tentatively TRBD1 or TRBD2 (5 bases each). The CDR3 covers 15 residues. Trimming removed 1 base at V and 5 bases at J, with 14 bases between. CDR1 is KGHSH and CDR2 is LQKENI in the germline V gene. CDR3 protein: CASSPRDGSGETQYF. Written as DNA, the CDR3 is TGTGCCAGCTCACCACGGGACGGTTCCGGGGAGACCCAGTACTTC.